The 27 T cell receptor beta chains below all came from one sample that was sequenced in a study of CD8+ T cells in alopecia areata. Cell sorting was performed on pooled cutaneous lymph node cells with CD4, CD8alpha, NKG2D, NKG2ACE and other markers. Extracted RNA was reverse transcribed into cDNA, the sequencing template. Libraries were prepared by immunoSEQ multiplex PCR; TCRdb keeps only in-frame clonotypes and omits some of them. The sample has 200,000 to 300,000 clones, none seen only once; the top ten hold roughly 1.2%. Sequencing used CD4+ T cells sorted from a lymph node. Every receptor here comes from a C3H/HeJ mouse with alopecia areata. MHC haplotype: H2-k.

As regards this clone: These gene names are mouse names. The read halts 4 residues ahead of the CDR3 end, with the missing end drawn from the germline J gene. The chain links TRBV1 to TRBJ1-1; 7 nucleotides line up with TRBD1. This CDR3 contains 14 residues. Germline values: CDR1 NSQYPW, CDR2 LRSPGD (reference sequence). Trimming cost V 1 base and J 4 bases; bases outside gene matches: 3. CDR3 region: CTCSAGGTVTEVFF. The part of the CDR3 DNA that was read is TGCACCTGCAGTGCAGGGGGGACAGTCACA. The full variable domain, its missing parts supplied by reference TRBV1 and TRBJ1-1, is VTLLEQNPRWRLVPRGQAVNLRCILKNSQYPWMSWYQQDLQKQLQWLFTLRSPGDKEVKSLPGADYLATRVTDTELRLQVANMSQGRTLYCTCSAGGTVTEVFFGKGTRLTVV.

Worth noting for this clone: Gene names and germline match the mouse. The read terminates 4 residues before the CDR3 end, so the remaining end is supplied by the germline J gene. The sample has other DNA sequences that encode this CDR3 too. The chain has TRBV13-1 and TRBJ2-1, with 8 bases matching TRBD2. This CDR3 has 15 residues. The trim removed 0 bases at V and 2 bases at J, leaving 1 base unmatched. Germline V CDR1 and CDR2: NSHNY, SYGAGN. The CDR3 protein is CASSDGWGDYAEQFF. The sequenced CDR3 bases are TGTGCCAGCAGTGATGGCTGGGGGGACTATGCT.

This clone was picked up a small number of times. Genes here carry mouse names. Read coverage stops 4 residues before the CDR3 terminus; the germline J gene supplies the remainder. V gene TRBV13-3 combines with J gene TRBJ2-5; 9 nucleotides match TRBD2. The V and J ends lost 1 base and 3 bases, in that order; junction bases with no gene match: 3. Germline values: CDR1 NNHDY, CDR2 SYVADS. CDR3 length: 15 amino acids. The CDR3 spells CASSDILGGQDTQYF. The DNA read from the CDR3 is TGTGCCAGCAGTGATATCCTGGGGGGGCAAGAC.

Details on this clone: These gene names are mouse names. The CDR3 end lies 4 residues beyond the end of the read and is filled in from the germline J gene. The sample holds other DNA sequences that translate to the same CDR3. The gene calls are TRBV5 and TRBJ2-7; 8 bases agree with TRBD1. CDR3 length: 13 amino acids. Losses at the gene ends were 4 bases for V and 3 bases for J; bases not matched to a gene: 2. Germline values: CDR1 LGHNA, CDR2 YNLKQL (reference sequence). CDR3 loop: CASSPTGGYEQYF. The CDR3 bases that were read are TGTGCCAGCAGCCCCACAGGGGGCTAT.

The sample holds a few counts of this clone. The gene names given are mouse names. Sequencing ends 4 residues short of the CDR3 end; the germline J gene provides the rest. The chain couples TRBV13-1 to TRBJ2-1, with D perhaps matching TRBD1 (6 bases). Germline loops: CDR1 NSHNY, CDR2 SYGAGN. The CDR3 is 16 amino acids. CDR3 sequence reads: CASSDPQGQDRAEQFF. Incomplete CDR3 DNA: TGTGCCAGCAGTGATCCCCAGGGGCAGGATAGGGCT.

Turning to this clone: Each gene name is a mouse one. The CDR3 end falls 4 residues outside the read, so it is completed with the germline J gene. The chain couples TRBV13-1 to TRBJ2-4; possible D gene TRBD1, 5 bases. The CDR3 runs to 14 residues. Germline V gene lookup returns CDR1 NSHNY and CDR2 SYGAGN. The CDR3 sequence is CASSDAGWENTLYF. The sequenced part of the CDR3 DNA is TGTGCCAGCAGTGATGCAGGGTGGGAAAAC.

In regard to this clone: Gene names are the mouse ones. The read ends 4 residues early relative to the CDR3; the germline J gene fills the gap. Distinct nucleotide sequences in the sample also encode this CDR3. The genes are TRBV5 and TRBJ2-5; 7 bases line up with TRBD2. Per germline, CDR1 LGHNA and CDR2 YNLKQL (reference sequence). The CDR3 runs 14 residues. V lost 4 bases and J lost 1; bases outside the gene matches: 2. Partial CDR3 DNA: TGTGCCAGCAGCCGCGGGGGGGACCAAGAC. Protein: CASSRGGDQD. The CDR3 in full is CASSRGGDQDTQYF.

In the case of this clone: Genes and germline are mouse. The sequence runs out 4 residues before the end of the CDR3; the remainder is reconstructed from the germline J gene. The same CDR3 arises from other DNA sequences in this sample as well. The chain joins TRBV29 to TRBJ2-7; TRBD1 is a possible D gene (6 bases). From germline, CDR1 is MSHET and CDR2 SYDVDS. The CDR3 consists of 12 residues. CDR3 region: CASSFGQYEQYF. The CDR3 DNA, read in part, is TGTGCTAGCAGTTTCGGACAGTAT.

This clone was picked up a small number of times. Mouse gene names apply. The read finishes 4 residues shy of the CDR3 end, and the germline J gene is used to complete it. Other DNA sequences from this sample encode an identical CDR3 as well. The chain combines TRBV19 with TRBJ1-2, with a weak D call TRBD1 (6 bases). This CDR3 has 14 amino acids. Germline-derived CDR1 and CDR2 are FNHDT and SITEND (reference sequence). V was shortened by 4 bases and J by 0 bases, with 10 bases between the two germline ends. CDR3 DNA, as far as it was read: TGTGCCAGCAGTCTACAGGGTGCAAACTCC. Encoded protein: CASSLQGANS. The CDR3, in full, reads CASSLQGANSDYTF. Filled out from reference TRBV19 and TRBJ1-2, the complete variable domain reads GGIITQTPKFLIGQEGQKLTLKCQQNFNHDTMYWYRQDSGKGLRLIYYSITENDLQKGDLSEGYDASREKKSSFSLTVTSAQKNEMAVFLCASSLQGANSDYTFGSGTRLLVI.

This clone was picked up a small number of times. The genes are named according to mouse. Other DNA sequences from this sample encode an identical CDR3 as well. The part of the CDR3 DNA that was read is TGTGCCAGCAGTGAAACAGCTAGTCAAAAC. It codes for CASSETASQN. In full, the CDR3 reads CASSETASQNTLYF. The V and J genes are TRBV13-1 and TRBJ2-4; no definite D call. With the read ending 4 residues before the CDR3 end, the germline J gene is used to fill in that end. The CDR3 is made up of 14 amino acids. V was trimmed by 2 bases and J by 0 bases, leaving 7 bases between them. Germline CDR1 NSHNY, CDR2 SYGAGN.

This clone was seen a handful of times. The germline and genes are mouse ones. The read ends 4 residues before the CDR3 terminus; that terminus is restored from the germline J gene. The chain couples TRBV14 to TRBJ2-4; no reliable D call. The V gene's germline CDR1 is SGHDT and CDR2 FRDEAV. CDR3 length: 13 amino acids. Partial CDR3 DNA: TGTGCCAGCAGTTTCGGTCAGAAAAAC. It encodes CASSFGQKN. In full, the CDR3 is CASSFGQKNTLYF.

This clone has a handful of counts. The gene symbols are mouse symbols. The sequenced CDR3 bases are TGTGCCAGCAGGGACAGGGGGGGTTCGCCC. Encoded protein: CASRDRGGSP. In full, the CDR3 reads CASRDRGGSPLYF. V is TRBV19 and J is TRBJ1-6, with 10 bases that match TRBD1. The read is 3 residues too short to cover the CDR3 end, so that end is filled in from the germline J gene. TRBJ1-6 is marked as an open reading frame, function uncertain. V gave up 5 bases and J gave up 9 bases; unmatched junction bases: 2. This CDR3 contains 13 residues. Looked up from germline, CDR1 is FNHDT and CDR2 is SITEND (reference sequence).

This clone turned up a few times. Genes here carry mouse names. The read ends 3 residues before the CDR3 terminus; that terminus is restored from the germline J gene. This same CDR3 is encoded by further DNA sequences in the sample. The chain carries TRBV19 and TRBJ1-6, with a tentative D call TRBD1 (5 bases). TRBJ1-6 is assigned to the ORF class and has an uncertain function. The CDR3 runs 15 residues. V dropped 2 bases and J dropped 2 bases, with 8 bases sitting between them. Germline values: CDR1 FNHDT, CDR2 SITEND (reference sequence). The sequenced CDR3 bases are TGTGCCAGCAGTATGGGGGGTGCCTATAATTCGCCC. Translation: CASSMGGAYNSP. The whole CDR3 region reads CASSMGGAYNSPLYF.

This clone was counted a few times. Genes here carry mouse names. The read is 4 residues too short to cover the CDR3 end, so that end is filled in from the germline J gene. The chain recombines TRBV5 with TRBJ1-1, with 9 bases lining up with TRBD1. The CDR3 totals 14 residues. J lost 3 bases, V lost 4 bases, and 3 bases had no gene match. Germline V gives CDR1 LGHNA, CDR2 YNLKQL (reference sequence). The sequenced CDR3 bases are TGTGCCAGCAGCCGGACAGGGGAAGACACA. Translated, it gives CASSRTGEDT. The full CDR3 protein is CASSRTGEDTEVFF.

This clone was recorded a few times. The genes and germline here are from mouse. The sequence runs out 4 residues before the end of the CDR3; the remainder is reconstructed from the germline J gene. J is TRBJ2-2 and V is TRBV5; D may be TRBD1 (6 bases). With 0 bases removed from V and 1 base from J, the gap between germline ends came to 12 bases. Germline lookup yields CDR1 LGHNA and CDR2 YNLKQL (reference sequence). This CDR3 contains 17 residues. This CDR3 reads CASSQDSRGINTGQLYF. The sequenced part of the CDR3 DNA is TGTGCCAGCAGCCAAGATTCGAGGGGGATAAACACCGGG.

This clone occurred a few times. A read error may explain this, as a much larger clone is one base away. Mouse germline and gene names are used. The missing CDR3 end, 4 residues past where the read stops, is filled in from the germline J gene. This specimen includes other DNA sequences encoding the same CDR3. This chain connects TRBV5 to TRBJ2-5, with 11 bases fitting TRBD2. The germline gives CDR1 LGHNA, CDR2 YNLKQL (reference sequence). V trimming: 5 bases; J trimming: 3 bases; junction bases outside the gene matches: 1. The CDR3 is 14 residues long. Partial CDR3 DNA: TGTGCCAGCAGCAGACTGGGGGGGCAAGAC. This translates into CASSRLGGQD. The whole CDR3 sequence is CASSRLGGQDTQYF.

This clone turned up a few times. The gene names here belong to mouse. The read ends 4 residues shy of where the CDR3 ends; the end is completed using the germline J gene. Other DNA sequences of this sample code for an identical CDR3. The genes are TRBV12-1 and TRBJ1-2; a possible D gene is TRBD1 (5 bases). The V gene lost 2 bases and the J gene lost 2 bases, with 5 bases spanning the gap. Germline CDR1 and CDR2: SGHSN and HYEKVE. This CDR3 has 12 amino acids. The CDR3 DNA, read in part, is TGTGCCAGCTCTCAGGGGAACTCC. It translates to CASSQGNS. The entire CDR3 is CASSQGNSDYTF.

This clone appeared a few times. The listed genes are named as in mouse. The read halts 4 residues ahead of the CDR3 end, with the missing end drawn from the germline J gene. V gene TRBV13-1 combines with J gene TRBJ1-1; 10 bases are shared with TRBD1. V shed 2 bases and J 4 bases; nucleotides not matched to a gene: 2. Germline CDR1 NSHNY, CDR2 SYGAGN. CDR3 length: 14 amino acids. The CDR3 bases that were read are TGTGCCAGCAGTGAGGGACAGGGGACCACA. Translation gives CASSEGQGTT. The entire CDR3 reads CASSEGQGTTEVFF.

Worth noting for this clone: Each gene name is a mouse one. The read is 3 residues too short to cover the CDR3 end, so that end is filled in from the germline J gene. The chain carries TRBV1 and TRBJ1-6; D is unclear. TRBJ1-6 is reported as an ORF; its role is uncertain. CDR1 is NSQYPW and CDR2 is LRSPGD in the germline V gene (reference sequence). The CDR3 sequence is 15 residues long. V was shortened by 0 bases and J by 3 bases, with 6 bases between the two germline ends. The sequenced part of the CDR3 DNA is TGCACCTGCAGTGCAGATTACAACTATAATTCGCCC. Translating it yields CTCSADYNYNSP. The complete CDR3 protein is CTCSADYNYNSPLYF.

This clone was recorded a few times. Gene names and germline match the mouse. The read falls 4 residues short of the CDR3 end, and the missing part is taken from the germline J gene. The chain uses TRBV2 and TRBJ2-5; 8 nucleotides line up with TRBD2. The CDR3 is 16 residues long. From germline, CDR1 is LGHNA and CDR2 YSYQKL. The CDR3 protein is CASSQEGGGRRDTQYF. CDR3 bases read: TGTGCCAGCAGCCAAGAAGGGGGGGGGCGCCGGGAC. Full variable domain (remainder filled in from reference TRBV2 and TRBJ2-5): DPKIIQKPKYLVAVTGSEKILICEQYLGHNAMYWYRQSAKKPLEFMFSYSYQKLMDNQTASSRFQPQSSKKNHLDLQITALKPDDSATYFCASSQEGGGRRDTQYFGPGTRLLVL.

In its sample, this clone was seen many times. Gene names and germline match the mouse. The observed sequence ends 4 residues before the CDR3 terminus, with the missing tail filled in from the germline J gene. The V and J genes are TRBV1 and TRBJ1-2; no firm D call. Per germline, CDR1 NSQYPW and CDR2 LRSPGD (reference sequence). This CDR3 contains 14 residues. V was clipped by 0 bases and J by 2 bases, with 7 bases between them. The CDR3 reads CTCSADLGNSDYTF. The covered CDR3 bases are TGCACCTGCAGTGCAGATCTGGGGAACTCC.

A word on this clone: Gene names are mouse gene names. The CDR3 end lies 4 residues beyond the end of the read and is filled in from the germline J gene. The chain is built from TRBV14 and TRBJ2-5, with D perhaps matching TRBD2 (5 bases). Germline values: CDR1 SGHDT, CDR2 FRDEAV. The CDR3 consists of 15 residues. V lost 2 bases and J 0 bases, leaving 10 bases between the germline ends. The CDR3 region is CASSFGWDNQDTQYF. The CDR3 DNA, read in part, is TGTGCCAGCAGTTTTGGCTGGGATAACCAAGAC.

This clone appeared a few times. Gene labels here are mouse ones. The read comes to an end 4 residues before the CDR3 does, leaving the germline J gene to fill in the end. The chain has TRBV13-1 and TRBJ2-1; tentative D call: TRBD2 (6 bases). The CDR3 runs to 13 residues. Deletions cut 4 bases from V and 4 bases from J, with 9 bases between. Germline lookup yields CDR1 NSHNY and CDR2 SYGAGN. The CDR3 DNA, read in part, is TGTGCCAGCAGTCTGGGGTTGTATGCT. Translation: CASSLGLYA. The entire CDR3 sequence reads CASSLGLYAEQFF.

In this sample, this clone turned up many times. Germline and genes: mouse. The CDR3 extends 3 residues past the end of the read, so its final part is completed from the germline J gene. Other nucleotide sequences from this sample produce the same CDR3. J is TRBJ1-6 and V is TRBV1; D is uncertain. TRBJ1-6 is treated as an ORF (open reading frame) with a function not yet certain. Trimming stripped 0 bases from V and 4 bases from J, with 4 bases between. The CDR3 length is 14 residues. Germline CDR1 NSQYPW, CDR2 LRSPGD (reference sequence). The CDR3 loop is CTCSADRYNSPLYF. The DNA read from the CDR3 is TGCACCTGCAGTGCAGACAGGTATAATTCGCCC.

In the case of this clone: Gene names refer to mouse genes. The observed sequence ends 4 residues before the CDR3 terminus, with the missing tail filled in from the germline J gene. V is TRBV13-2 and J is TRBJ2-3; D remains unclear. The CDR3 consists of 15 residues. Germline V gives CDR1 NNHNN, CDR2 SYGAGS (reference sequence). V was pared by 0 bases and J by 0 bases, with 8 bases between. Incomplete CDR3 DNA: TGTGCCAGCGGTGATGCCCAGACTAGTGCAGAA. Residues: CASGDAQTSAE. The entire CDR3 protein reads CASGDAQTSAETLYF.

A note on this clone: The gene names here belong to mouse. The read terminates 4 residues ahead of where the CDR3 ends, so the germline J gene completes it. The sample carries other DNA sequences with the same CDR3. The chain uses TRBV13-2 and TRBJ1-1; D gene unclear. The CDR3 has 13 residues. Trimming removed 0 bases from V and 3 bases from J, with 6 bases in between. Germline CDR1 NNHNN, CDR2 SYGAGS (reference sequence). CDR3 residues: CASGDAQYTEVFF. The part of the CDR3 DNA that was read is TGTGCCAGCGGTGATGCTCAGTACACA.

On this clone: Germline and genes here are mouse. CDR3 bases read: TGTGCCAGCAGACCCAGGAGTAACCAAGAC. This codes for CASRPRSNQD. The CDR3 in its entirety is CASRPRSNQDTQYF. J is TRBJ2-5 and V is TRBV19, with D unresolved. The missing CDR3 end, 4 residues past where the read stops, is filled in from the germline J gene. The CDR3 loop spans 14 amino acids. Trimming shortened V by 5 bases and J by 0 bases, and 10 bases separated the two germline ends. The germline V gene encodes CDR1 FNHDT and CDR2 SITEND (reference sequence).